This T cell receptor (beta chain) was identified in a study of blood T cell repertoires in COVID-19. This table comes from immunoSEQ multiplex PCR, and its TCRdb copy is limited to in-frame clones, with some not included. The repertoire includes under 350,000 clones, approximately 82% of them detected once, and 4.6% sits in the top ten. Germline CDR1 MNHEY, CDR2 SVGAGI. This CDR3 spans 14 amino acids. Trimming shortened V by 9 bases and J by 3 bases, and 14 bases separated the two germline ends. Source material: peripheral blood. The TCR sequence derives from a man aged 60-69 years who had recovered from COVID-19. V and J are TRBV6-5 and TRBJ1-4; the D gene is possibly TRBD1 (5 bases). The chain's CDR3 is CASRGEKANEKLFF. The CDR3 DNA is TGTGCCAGTCGGGGGGAGAAAGCTAATGAAAAACTGTTTTTT.